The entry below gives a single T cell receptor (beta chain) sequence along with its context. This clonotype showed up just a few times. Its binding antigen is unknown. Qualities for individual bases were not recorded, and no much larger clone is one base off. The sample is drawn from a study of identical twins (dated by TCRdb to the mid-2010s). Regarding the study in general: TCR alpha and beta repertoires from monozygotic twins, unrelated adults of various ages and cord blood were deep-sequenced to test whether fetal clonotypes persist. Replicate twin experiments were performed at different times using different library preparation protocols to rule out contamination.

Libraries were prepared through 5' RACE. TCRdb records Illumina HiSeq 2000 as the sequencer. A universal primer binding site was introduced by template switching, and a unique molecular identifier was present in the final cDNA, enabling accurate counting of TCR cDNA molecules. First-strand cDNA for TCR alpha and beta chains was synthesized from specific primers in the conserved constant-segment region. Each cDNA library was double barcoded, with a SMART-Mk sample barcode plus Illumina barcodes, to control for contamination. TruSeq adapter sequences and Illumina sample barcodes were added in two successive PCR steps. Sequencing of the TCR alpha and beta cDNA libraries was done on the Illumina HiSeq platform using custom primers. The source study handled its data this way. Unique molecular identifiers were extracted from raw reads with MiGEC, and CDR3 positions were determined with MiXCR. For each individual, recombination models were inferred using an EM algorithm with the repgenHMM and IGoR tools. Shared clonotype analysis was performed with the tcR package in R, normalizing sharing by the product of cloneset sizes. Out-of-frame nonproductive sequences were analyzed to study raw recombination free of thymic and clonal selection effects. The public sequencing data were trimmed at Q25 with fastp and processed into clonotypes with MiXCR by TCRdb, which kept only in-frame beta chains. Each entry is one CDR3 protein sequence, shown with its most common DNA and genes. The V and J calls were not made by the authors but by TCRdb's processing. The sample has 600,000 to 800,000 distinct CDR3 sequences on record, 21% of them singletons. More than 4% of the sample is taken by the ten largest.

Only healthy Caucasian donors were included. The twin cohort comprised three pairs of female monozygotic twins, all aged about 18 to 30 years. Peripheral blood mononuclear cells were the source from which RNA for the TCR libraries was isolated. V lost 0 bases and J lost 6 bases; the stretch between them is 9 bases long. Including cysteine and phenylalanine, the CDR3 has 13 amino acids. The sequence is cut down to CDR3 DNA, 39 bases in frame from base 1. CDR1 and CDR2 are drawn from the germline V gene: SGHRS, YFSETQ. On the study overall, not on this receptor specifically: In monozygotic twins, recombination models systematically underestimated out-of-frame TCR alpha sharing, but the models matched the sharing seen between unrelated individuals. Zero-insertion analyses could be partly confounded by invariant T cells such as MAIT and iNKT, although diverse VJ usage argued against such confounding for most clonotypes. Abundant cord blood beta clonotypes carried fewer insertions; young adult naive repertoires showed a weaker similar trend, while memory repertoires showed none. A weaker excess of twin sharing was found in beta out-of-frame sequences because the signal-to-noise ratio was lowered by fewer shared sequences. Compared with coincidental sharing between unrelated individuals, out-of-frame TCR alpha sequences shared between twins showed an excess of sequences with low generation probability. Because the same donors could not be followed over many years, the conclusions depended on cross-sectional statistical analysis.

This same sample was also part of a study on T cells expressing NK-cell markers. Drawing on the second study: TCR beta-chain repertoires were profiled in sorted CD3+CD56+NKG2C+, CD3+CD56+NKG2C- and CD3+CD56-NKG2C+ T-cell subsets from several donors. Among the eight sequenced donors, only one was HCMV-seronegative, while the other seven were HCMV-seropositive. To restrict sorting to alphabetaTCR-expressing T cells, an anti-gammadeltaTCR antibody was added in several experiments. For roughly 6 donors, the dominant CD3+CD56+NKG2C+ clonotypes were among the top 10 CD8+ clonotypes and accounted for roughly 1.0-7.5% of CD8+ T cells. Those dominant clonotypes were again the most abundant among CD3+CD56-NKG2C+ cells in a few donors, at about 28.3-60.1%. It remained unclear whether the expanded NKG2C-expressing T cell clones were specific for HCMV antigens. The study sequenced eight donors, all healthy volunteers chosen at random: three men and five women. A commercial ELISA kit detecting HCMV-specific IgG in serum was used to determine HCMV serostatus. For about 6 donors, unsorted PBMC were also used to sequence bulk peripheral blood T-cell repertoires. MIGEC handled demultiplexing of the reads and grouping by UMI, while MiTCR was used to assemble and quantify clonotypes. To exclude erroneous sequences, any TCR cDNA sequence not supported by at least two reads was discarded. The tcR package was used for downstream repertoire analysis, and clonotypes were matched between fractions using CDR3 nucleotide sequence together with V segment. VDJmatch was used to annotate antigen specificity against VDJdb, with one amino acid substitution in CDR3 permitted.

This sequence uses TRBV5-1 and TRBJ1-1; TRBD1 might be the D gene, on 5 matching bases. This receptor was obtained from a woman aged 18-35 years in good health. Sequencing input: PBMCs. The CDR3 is CASSLDGGAEAFF. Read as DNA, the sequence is TGCGCCAGCAGCTTGGATGGGGGGGCTGAAGCTTTCTTT.